The T cell receptor (beta chain) described here comes from a study of OX40 agonist ivuxolimab in advanced cancers. Background on the study: Ivuxolimab, which is an agonistic anti-OX40 (CD134) antibody, was administered to the patients. Study-wide findings and caveats: The authors did not determine the antigen specificity of the expanded peripheral T cells. Low clonal expansion, among the lowest seen, marked partial responders at 0.1-3.0 mg/kg. Averaging showed that CD8+ T cells had more expanded clones than CD4+ did.

Germline V CDR1 and CDR2: MRHNA, SNTAGT. CDR3 length equals 13 residues. J lost 2 bases, V lost 11 bases, and 8 bases had no gene match. In regard to this clone: Its target is not known.

Sequenced by immunoSEQ multiplex PCR; TCRdb stores in-frame clones only, minus some. This sample yields approximately 77,000 clones, of which 92% are seen a single time; approximately 0.5% belongs to the top ten. The sequenced sample was CD4+ or CD8+ T cells sorted from blood, obtained in a trial of the OX40 agonist ivuxolimab. The receptor comes from an adult with an advanced solid tumor such as melanoma, head and neck, liver or kidney cancer. V is TRBV6-4 and J is TRBJ1-2; 7 bases are shared with TRBD1. CDR3 sequence reads: CAPFGTANYGYTF. DNA of the CDR3: TGTGCCCCCTTCGGGACAGCCAACTATGGCTACACCTTC.